A selection of T cell receptor beta chains follows, all from one sample in a study of cytomegalovirus exposure and HLA in healthy donors. Some clones are missing from TCRdb's copy, which holds only in-frame ones; the method was immunoSEQ multiplex PCR. The sample holds about 130,000 clones, over 70% seen once. Sequencing used PBMCs. These receptors all stem from a man aged 25 to 40 in good health and CMV-seronegative. The CDR3 runs from the conserved cysteine through the conserved F or W. The order of the fields is D gene, V gene, J gene, clone size, CDR3 protein, CDR3 DNA. D genes are given only for firm matches. Only some rows state a clone size, as once, few, many or a class for expanded clones.

NA	TRBV4-3	TRBJ2-1	NA	CASSQGAGRGSSYNEQFF	TGCGCCAGCAGCCAAGGGGCCGGGCGGGGAAGCTCCTACAATGAGCAGTTCTTC
NA	TRBV2	TRBJ1-5	once	CASSEALGGGQPQHF	TGTGCCAGCAGTGAAGCGCTGGGGGGTGGGCAGCCCCAGCATTTT
NA	TRBV2	TRBJ1-5	once	CASAQGYQPQHF	TGTGCCAGCGCACAGGGTTATCAGCCCCAGCATTTT
NA	TRBV7-8	TRBJ2-5	few	CASSLVQGGTQYF	TGTGCCAGCAGCTTAGTGCAGGGGGGGACCCAGTACTTC
TRBD1	TRBV5-6	TRBJ2-7	NA	CASSFDPGQSYEQYF	TGTGCCAGCAGCTTCGATCCGGGACAGTCCTACGAGCAGTACTTC
NA	TRBV5-1	TRBJ2-5	NA	CASSLSAGLPLETQYF	TGCGCCAGCAGCTTGTCCGCAGGTCTCCCCCTTGAGACCCAGTACTTC
TRBD1	TRBV28	TRBJ1-2	NA	CASSFPPGQGVDGYTF	TGTGCCAGCAGTTTCCCCCCGGGACAGGGTGTAGATGGCTACACCTTC
NA	TRBV6-1	TRBJ1-2	NA	CASSVGREDYGYTF	TGTGCCAGCAGTGTAGGGCGGGAGGACTATGGCTACACCTTC
NA	TRBV30	TRBJ1-2	NA	CAWSLGGLYGYTF	TGTGCCTGGTCCCTCGGGGGGCTCTATGGCTACACCTTC
TRBD2	TRBV7-3	TRBJ2-3	once	CASSSRNSGATDTQYF	TGTGCCAGCAGCTCCCGGAATAGCGGGGCCACAGATACGCAGTATTTT
NA	TRBV7-9	TRBJ1-5	once	CASSLLRGFGNQPQHF	TGTGCCAGCAGCCTCCTAAGGGGATTTGGCAATCAGCCCCAGCATTTT
NA	TRBV28	TRBJ1-5	once	CASSSPSGGPSTQPQHF	TGTGCCAGCAGTTCACCCTCGGGGGGGCCGAGCACTCAGCCCCAGCATTTT
TRBD2	TRBV2	TRBJ2-5	NA	CASSREGEGQETQYF	TGTGCCAGCAGCCGGGAGGGGGAGGGCCAAGAGACCCAGTACTTC
TRBD1	TRBV7-9	TRBJ1-4	NA	CASSLRWDRENEKLFF	TGTGCCAGCAGCTTACGGTGGGACAGGGAGAATGAAAAACTGTTTTTT